Listed below are T cell receptor beta chains from one sample, sequenced in a study of Graves' ophthalmopathy and Graves' hyperthyroidism. MiXCR was run by TCRdb on the multiplex PCR reads, yielding one entry per CDR3 protein. Of approximately 410,000 distinct CDR3 sequences listed, approximately 15% were seen once; the top ten hold roughly 7%. Sequencing input: peripheral blood. The receptors were sampled from a woman aged 18-29 years with stable Graves' hyperthyroidism. Both conserved end residues are part of each CDR3. D genes are given only for firm matches. A row's size may be missing; if present it is once, few, many or a size class.

CDR3 protein,CDR3 DNA,clone size,V gene,J gene,D gene
CASSAGKPGELFF,TGTGCCAGCTCGGCGGGTAAACCCGGGGAGCTGTTTTTT,few,TRBV7-6,TRBJ2-2,-
CSVRTPNTEAFF,TGCAGCGTTCGAACCCCTAACACTGAAGCTTTCTTT,many,TRBV29-1,TRBJ1-1,-
CASSVGLANYGYTF,TGTGCCAGCAGTGTAGGACTAGCTAACTATGGCTACACCTTC,many,TRBV6-1,TRBJ1-2,-
CASSSSRRGDHSYEQYF,TGTGCCAGCAGCTCTAGCCGCAGGGGCGATCACTCCTACGAGCAGTACTTC,many,TRBV7-2,TRBJ2-7,-
CASSFSMWGRGAKNIQYF,TGTGCCAGCAGCTTCTCGATGTGGGGGCGAGGGGCCAAAAACATTCAGTACTTC,many,TRBV7-9,TRBJ2-4,-
CASSQDRGGEAFF,TGTGCCAGCAGCCAAGACAGGGGAGGGGAAGCTTTCTTT,many,TRBV3-1,TRBJ1-1,-
CASIPSTRTETQYF,TGTGCCAGCATTCCGTCGACTAGAACAGAGACCCAGTACTTC,many,TRBV6-2/TRBV6-3,TRBJ2-5,-
CASSSGGTAKNIQYF,TGTGCCAGCAGCTCAGGCGGGACAGCCAAAAACATTCAGTACTTC,many,TRBV7-2,TRBJ2-4,-
CASSAGTGMFGTQYF,TGTGCCAGCAGCGCCGGGACAGGGATGTTCGGGACCCAGTACTTC,many,TRBV6-1,TRBJ2-5,TRBD1
CASSQMSVQTQYF,TGTGCCAGCAGCCAGATGAGTGTGCAGACCCAGTACTTC,few,TRBV3-1,TRBJ2-5,-
CSVVQGGETQYF,TGCAGCGTTGTGCAGGGAGGAGAGACCCAGTACTTC,many,TRBV29-1,TRBJ2-5,-
CASSLVASLNTEAFF,TGTGCCAGCAGCTTAGTTGCCAGTTTGAACACTGAAGCTTTCTTT,many,TRBV7-9,TRBJ1-1,-
CASSPRWGQGLWPQHF,TGTGCCAGCAGCCCCCGCTGGGGACAGGGATTGTGGCCCCAGCATTTT,many,TRBV12-3/TRBV12-4,TRBJ1-5,TRBD1
CASSPFRDKDNYEQYF,TGTGCCAGTAGCCCTTTCCGGGACAAGGACAACTACGAGCAGTACTTC,many,TRBV19,TRBJ2-7,-
CASSFLRDRGSRGAFF,TGTGCCAGCAGTTTCCTCCGGGACAGGGGTTCCCGAGGAGCTTTCTTT,few,TRBV6-5,TRBJ1-1,TRBD1
CASSYREYGYTF,TGTGCCAGCAGTTACCGGGAGTATGGCTACACCTTC,many,TRBV6-2/TRBV6-3,TRBJ1-2,-
CASSYSIRGTNTEAFF,TGTGCCAGCAGTTACTCAATCAGGGGTACGAACACTGAAGCTTTCTTT,many,TRBV6-7,TRBJ1-1,-
CASSPGQGADYGYTF,TGTGCCAGCAGCCCCGGACAGGGGGCTGACTATGGCTACACCTTC,many,TRBV6-1,TRBJ1-2,TRBD1
CASSYSAPLAGGTEQYF,TGTGCCAGCAGTTACTCGGCCCCTCTAGCGGGGGGTACCGAGCAGTACTTC,-,TRBV6-2/TRBV6-3,TRBJ2-7,TRBD2
CASSLLSGQLLYEQYF,TGTGCCAGCAGTTTATTATCGGGACAGCTTCTCTACGAGCAGTACTTC,many,TRBV12-3/TRBV12-4,TRBJ2-7,TRBD1
CASSRDTGVETQYF,TGTGCCAGCAGCCGGGACACAGGGGTCGAGACCCAGTACTTC,many,TRBV25-1,TRBJ2-5,TRBD1
CASSMTSTGLEAFF,TGTGCCAGTAGTATGACCTCGACAGGGCTTGAAGCTTTCTTT,many,TRBV19,TRBJ1-1,TRBD1
CAISEAGAYEQYF,TGTGCCATCAGTGAAGCAGGGGCCTACGAGCAGTACTTC,many,TRBV10-3,TRBJ2-7,-
CSASDRSSYEQYF,TGCAGTGCATCGGACCGCAGCTCCTACGAGCAGTACTTC,-,TRBV20-1,TRBJ2-7,-
CASSQDGVVWETQYF,TGTGCCAGCAGCCAAGATGGGGTCGTTTGGGAGACCCAGTACTTC,many,TRBV14,TRBJ2-5,-
CASSPESRVAFF,TGTGCCAGCAGCCCGGAAAGTCGAGTAGCTTTCTTT,many,TRBV7-9,TRBJ1-1,-